This T cell receptor (beta chain) was documented in a study of T cell repertoires in ileal Crohn's disease. Overall study context: At postoperative colonoscopy, neoterminal ileum biopsies were taken as M6.

The time point denotes: neoterminal ileum biopsy at postoperative endoscopy, about 6 months after surgery. The assay was immunoSEQ multiplex PCR, and TCRdb's table has in-frame clones only and misses some. The table includes roughly 60,000 clones, roughly 91% detected once. CDR3 length equals 18 residues. Germline CDR1 and CDR2: LGHNA and YSLEER. After removal of 2 bases from V and 5 bases from J, the junction contained 15 bases not matched to a gene. Note on this clone: What it recognizes is unknown.

Study results and limitations: Compared with non-smokers, active smokers at surgery showed more clonal expansions.

Sequenced material: ileal tissue. The chain combines TRBV4-3 with TRBJ1-1; 9 bases fit TRBD1. This TCR derives from an adult with Crohn's disease. CDR3 DNA sequence: TGCGCCAGCAGCCAACGGGGGACAGGGAGCCTCTACGAAACTGAAGCTTTCTTT. Protein: CASSQRGTGSLYETEAFF.